This T cell receptor beta chain was recovered during a study of T cells in Graves' hyperthyroidism and ophthalmopathy. Across the whole study: Peripheral blood sampling occurred at initial diagnosis, before any treatment. Study outcomes and limitations: Most expanded thyroid clonotypes above 0.001 also appeared in blood.

This clonotype was counted many times. Its antigen is not identified. Template material for amplifying TCR beta CDR3 regions consisted of RNA transcripts. First-round RT-PCR targeting the TCR CDR3 was performed with the HTBI primer set. MiXCR was run by TCRdb on the multiplex PCR reads, yielding one entry per CDR3 protein. The sample records 200,000 to 250,000 distinct CDR3 sequences, roughly 17% being singletons. Germline V lookup: CDR1 LGHDT, CDR2 YNNKEL (reference sequence). Between the trimmed V and J ends, which lost 0 bases and 6 bases, there was a span of 9 bases. The length of the CDR3 is 14 residues. Clinical Activity Scores of at least 3, NOSPECS grades of at least 4 and durations under 3 months characterized ophthalmopathy patients. Patients with uncontrolled infections, other autoimmune diseases, pregnancy or lactation were excluded.

The TCR was taken from a woman younger than 30 with Graves' ophthalmopathy. The chain employs TRBV3-1 and TRBJ1-3, with D hard to call. The specimen was blood. The DNA for the CDR3 is TGTGCCAGCAGCCAAGATCGACAAGAAAACACCATATATTTT. Encoded protein: CASSQDRQENTIYF.